The 8 T cell receptor beta chains reported below all come from one sample, sequenced in a study of blood T cell repertoires in COVID-19. The protocol was immunoSEQ multiplex PCR, while the TCRdb copy is restricted to in-frame clones and leaves out a portion. The sample records tens of thousands of clones, around 84% being singletons. The sequencing input was peripheral blood. Receptors were obtained from a human donor in a cohort sampled during active COVID-19.

The chain recombines TRBV11-2 with TRBJ1-1; D gene uncertain. Trimming pared 5 bases from V and 5 bases from J, leaving 9 bases between. The germline gives CDR1 SGHAT, CDR2 FQNNGV. The CDR3 consists of 12 residues. In nucleotides, the CDR3 is TGTGCCAGCAGCCCTCAGATGACTGAAGCTTTCTTT. Translation: CASSPQMTEAFF.

The rearrangement links TRBV20-1 to TRBJ2-3; 8 nucleotides agree with TRBD1. This CDR3 is built from 14 residues. V lost 5 bases and J lost 4; bases outside the gene matches: 8. Germline V gene lookup returns CDR1 DFQATT and CDR2 SNEGSKA (reference sequence). CDR3 amino acids: CSAGGQGPADTQYF. In nucleotides, the CDR3 is TGCAGTGCTGGTGGACAGGGCCCCGCAGATACGCAGTATTTT.

The rearrangement uses TRBV30 and TRBJ2-7; D call uncertain. The CDR3 totals 13 residues. Trimming stripped 0 bases from V and 3 bases from J, with 9 bases between. In germline, CDR1 is GTSNPN, CDR2 SVGIG (reference sequence). The CDR3 region is CAWSVSSFYEQYF. The CDR3 coding sequence is TGTGCCTGGAGTGTTTCGTCCTTCTACGAGCAGTACTTC.

This rearrangement joins TRBV15 to TRBJ1-6, with D unresolved. From germline, CDR1 is LNHNV and CDR2 YYDKDF (reference sequence). Trimming cost V 1 base and J 7 bases, with 5 bases left between them. The CDR3 has 13 residues. CDR3 in DNA: TGTGCCACCAGCAGAGTTATGAATTCACCCCTCCACTTT. Translation gives CATSRVMNSPLHF.

V gene TRBV29-1 combines with J gene TRBJ1-2, with 7 bases matching TRBD1. CDR3 length: 17 amino acids. Germline V gene lookup returns CDR1 SQVTM and CDR2 ANQGSEA. V was clipped by 0 bases and J by 3 bases; unmatched bases: 13. The CDR3 loop reads CSVEDGGGGIAYYGYTF. The DNA for the CDR3 is TGCAGCGTTGAAGATGGAGGGGGCGGTATCGCGTACTATGGCTACACCTTC.

The rearrangement links TRBV10-3 to TRBJ2-7; 7 nucleotides match TRBD1. This CDR3 comprises 14 residues. Germline V CDR1 and CDR2: ENHRY, SYGVKD. V trimming: 6 bases; J trimming: 0 bases; junction bases outside the gene matches: 5. The CDR3 DNA sequence: TGTGCCATCAGAGGACAGGCGAGCTCCTACGAGCAGTACTTC. This translates into CAIRGQASSYEQYF.

CDR3 protein: CASSIPGMNTEAFF. The CDR3 DNA is TGTGCCAGTAGTATTCCAGGCATGAACACTGAAGCTTTCTTT. The chain employs TRBV19 and TRBJ1-1; unclear D gene. Trimming pared 3 bases from V and 0 bases from J, leaving 8 bases between. The germline gives CDR1 LNHDA, CDR2 SQIVND (reference sequence). This CDR3 has 14 residues.

Note on this clone: One junction end does not reproduce the germline sequence, and a read error may be involved. This rearrangement joins TRBV5-1 to TRBJ1-1, with TRBD1 matching over 7 bases. Germline values: CDR1 SGHRS, CDR2 YFSETQ. This CDR3 contains 12 residues. The CDR3 region is CASSLSGQSLGF. The CDR3 nucleotides are TGCGCCAGCAGCTTATCGGGACAGTCGCTCGGGTTT.